A selection of T cell receptor beta chains follows, all from one sample in a study of response to subunit inactivated influenza vaccine. TCRdb passed the RT-PCR reads through MiXCR, listing each CDR3 protein once. The sample lists about 650,000 distinct CDR3 sequences, around a sixth occurring once. The input for sequencing was PBMCs from blood, taken 11 to 12 days after vaccination. All receptors derive from a man aged 50 to 60 who received an inactivated influenza vaccine. The CDR3 runs from the conserved cysteine through the conserved F or W. D genes are given only for firm matches. The size field is filled for only some rows; it gives once, few, many or a size class.

cdr3_nt cdr3_aa clone_size j_call v_call d_call
TGCGCCAGCAGCCGACCGGGACAGGAAGACTACAATGAGCAGTTCTTC CASSRPGQEDYNEQFF NA TRBJ2-1 TRBV4-1 TRBD1
TGTGCCATCGGTAGCCCAAAACTAGCGGGGTACACAGATACGCAGTATTTT CAIGSPKLAGYTDTQYF few TRBJ2-3 TRBV10-3 TRBD2
TGTGCCAGCAGCTTGGGCAGGGGAGGTTCACCCCTCCACTTT CASSLGRGGSPLHF NA TRBJ1-6 TRBV5-5 NA
TGTGCCACCAATCCCGGGGGGCGCATCCAAGAGACCCAGTACTTC CATNPGGRIQETQYF once TRBJ2-5 TRBV19 NA
TGTGCCAGCAGTTTTGGGGTGCAGCAGCCCCAGCATTTT CASSFGVQQPQHF few TRBJ1-5 TRBV27 NA
TGTGCCAGTAGTATCGGACAGCCCGGGGAGCTGTTTTTT CASSIGQPGELFF NA TRBJ2-2 TRBV19 NA
TGCAGCGTTGTTTGGCTAGCGGGAGGGGGGTTAGCCAAAAACATTCAGTACTTC CSVVWLAGGGLAKNIQYF few TRBJ2-4 TRBV29-1 TRBD2
TGCGCCAGCAGCCAGGATCCCGGAACGGACACTGAAGCTTTCTTT CASSQDPGTDTEAFF few TRBJ1-1 TRBV4-3 NA
TGCGCCAGCAGTGGTGGGTTCGGAGAGACCCAGTACTTC CASSGGFGETQYF NA TRBJ2-5 TRBV5-1 NA
TGCGCCAGCAGCAGGACAGGTATAAAAAACTATGGCTACACCTTC CASSRTGIKNYGYTF few TRBJ1-2 TRBV5-1 TRBD1
TGCGCCAGCAGCCAAGATCAGACTAGCGGGAGGGATGCTAGCACAGATACGCAGTATTTT CASSQDQTSGRDASTDTQYF few TRBJ2-3 TRBV4-3 TRBD2
TGTGCCAGCAGCACCCCGGGCCCAGAGGCGCATGGCTACACCTTC CASSTPGPEAHGYTF few TRBJ1-2 TRBV28 NA
TGTGCCAGCAGCTTAAAGAGTGGCTCCTACAATGAGCAGTTCTTC CASSLKSGSYNEQFF NA TRBJ2-1 TRBV7-3 NA
TGCGCCAGCAGCCAAGATCATCAACAGGGGAACAATTCACCCCTCCACTTT CASSQDHQQGNNSPLHF few TRBJ1-6 TRBV4-3 TRBD1
TGTGCCAGCAGCAAACTCCGGGACAGCCGGATTCAGCCCCAGCATTTT CASSKLRDSRIQPQHF NA TRBJ1-5 TRBV21-1 NA
TGTGCCAGCAGCCAAGGGACTAGTAAGGAGACCCAGTACTTC CASSQGTSKETQYF few TRBJ2-5 TRBV3-1 TRBD2
TGTGCCACCAGTGATACGTCCGATGAGTCTAACTATGGCTACACCTTC CATSDTSDESNYGYTF once TRBJ1-2 TRBV24-1 NA
TGTGCCAGCAGTCCCAGTGCAGCGAGGACCGAGCAGTTCTTC CASSPSAARTEQFF many TRBJ2-1 TRBV12-3/TRBV12-4 NA
TGTGCCAGCAGTTTCGGCGTCATGGACATCCTAGCGCTAGCAACTAATGAAAAACTGTTTTTT CASSFGVMDILALATNEKLFF NA TRBJ1-4 TRBV28 NA
TGTGCCAGCAGTCAGGGATTCGGTTCACCCCTCCACTTT CASSQGFGSPLHF few TRBJ1-6 TRBV12-3/TRBV12-4 NA
TGTGCCACCAGCAGAGAACATTACGGGGAGACCCAGTACTTC CATSREHYGETQYF NA TRBJ2-5 TRBV15 NA
TGTGCCAGCAGCTTACGCCCAGGCAGCACAGATACGCAGTATTTT CASSLRPGSTDTQYF NA TRBJ2-3 TRBV7-2 NA
TGCAGTGCCGTGCCTGGGACTAGCGGAGAGACCCAGTACTTC CSAVPGTSGETQYF NA TRBJ2-5 TRBV20-1 TRBD2
TGCAGCGTTCCTGGGGGACGGGCTGTAAACACTGAAGCTTTCTTT CSVPGGRAVNTEAFF many TRBJ1-1 TRBV29-1 NA
TGTGCCAGCAGTTTCTTAGCTTGGGCAGGGCGGACCGGGGAGCTGTTTTTT CASSFLAWAGRTGELFF NA TRBJ2-2 TRBV28 NA
TGTGCCAGCAGTTTTTGGACCGGGACAGGGGGCACGAGGGAGCAGTACTTC CASSFWTGTGGTREQYF NA TRBJ2-7 TRBV28 TRBD1
TGCAGCGCCTACCGTGGCGCTGGCAATGAGCAGTTCTTC CSAYRGAGNEQFF few TRBJ2-1 TRBV29-1 NA
TGTGCCAGCTCATACAGGGCGGAGGCTGAAGCTTTCTTT CASSYRAEAEAFF few TRBJ1-1 TRBV18 NA
TGCGCCAGCAGCTTGGCAATAGCGAACTACGAGCAGTACTTC CASSLAIANYEQYF NA TRBJ2-7 TRBV5-1 NA
TGTGCCAGCAGCTTGCAGGGGCAGAGTTTCCCCGGGGAGCTGTTTTTT CASSLQGQSFPGELFF many TRBJ2-2 TRBV11-3 NA
TGCAGTGCTAGAGGGCTAGCGGGAGTATGGGATACGCAGTATTTT CSARGLAGVWDTQYF NA TRBJ2-3 TRBV20-1 TRBD2
TGTGCACAATATCTACAGGGGTTGAACACTGAAGCTTTCTTT CAQYLQGLNTEAFF few TRBJ1-1 TRBV21-1 NA
TGTGCCAGCAGTTTAGGAGCGGGAGCCTGGGTCCCCACCGGGGAGCTGTTTTTT CASSLGAGAWVPTGELFF many TRBJ2-2 TRBV28 TRBD2
TGTGCCAGCAGTTTAGACGGACGAAACACCATATATTTT CASSLDGRNTIYF NA TRBJ1-3 TRBV12-3/TRBV12-4 NA
TGCAGTGCTAGTTCACCCACGAACACTGAAGCTTTCTTT CSASSPTNTEAFF few TRBJ1-1 TRBV20-1 NA
TGTGCCAGCAGTTTTGATTACAACTCCTACGAGCAGTACTTC CASSFDYNSYEQYF NA TRBJ2-7 TRBV5-5 NA
TGCGCCAGCAGCTTATTAGCGGGAGTGAGCTCTGGGGCCAACGTCCTGACTTTC CASSLLAGVSSGANVLTF few TRBJ2-6 TRBV5-1 TRBD2
TGTGCCAGCAGCCAAGTCGGCGGGAGGGCGCACACCGGGGAGCTGTTTTTT CASSQVGGRAHTGELFF few TRBJ2-2 TRBV14 TRBD2
TGTGCCAGCAGTTACCGCAAACCGGGGGGATCGAATCAGCCCCAGCATTTT CASSYRKPGGSNQPQHF NA TRBJ1-5 TRBV6-5 NA
TGCAGCGTGCAGCCGGTAACGAAAGAGACCCAGTACTTC CSVQPVTKETQYF many TRBJ2-5 TRBV29-1 NA
TGCAGCGTGACCGGGGCCTCGATTGGGGCCAAAAACATTCAGTACTTC CSVTGASIGAKNIQYF NA TRBJ2-4 TRBV29-1 NA
TGTGCCAGCAGCTTCGGGACTAGCAATGCCGATACGCAGTATTTT CASSFGTSNADTQYF few TRBJ2-3 TRBV11-2 TRBD2
TGTGCCATCAGTGAGACAAGGACAGGGGACATTCAGTACTTC CAISETRTGDIQYF NA TRBJ2-4 TRBV10-3 TRBD1
TGTGCCAGCACCAGGACAGGGGGGATCACTGAAGCTTTCTTT CASTRTGGITEAFF many TRBJ1-1 TRBV6-1 TRBD1
TGTGCCACCAGTGATACAGGGTTAGGGCAGTTCTTC CATSDTGLGQFF NA TRBJ2-1 TRBV24-1 NA
TGCGCCAGCAGCCAAGGCTACGGACAGCCCCAGCATTTT CASSQGYGQPQHF NA TRBJ1-5 TRBV4-1 NA
TGTGCCAGCAGCTCAGGACTAGCGGGGGGGCATTTCTCCGGGGAGCTGTTTTTT CASSSGLAGGHFSGELFF NA TRBJ2-2 TRBV11-2 TRBD2
TGCAGTGCTGGGGCTGGGACTAGCGGGAGCACAGATACGCAGTATTTT CSAGAGTSGSTDTQYF few TRBJ2-3 TRBV20-1 TRBD2
TGTGCCAGCAGCTTCTCCTTCAGTAAAGTGCAATCCTACGAGCAGTACTTC CASSFSFSKVQSYEQYF NA TRBJ2-7 TRBV11-2 NA
TGCGCCAGCAGCAAACTAGCGGGAGGCGTGAGCTCTGGGGCCAACGTCCTGACTTTC CASSKLAGGVSSGANVLTF many TRBJ2-6 TRBV4-3 TRBD2